Reported below is one T cell receptor (beta chain). Its antigen is undetermined. The entry originates in a study of T cell responses to AZD1222 COVID-19 vaccine. Study summary: Pooling covered second doses at about 4 or about 12 weeks. Study-wide findings and caveats: Repertoire sampling occurred only after the peak T cell response.

The assay was immunoSEQ multiplex PCR, and TCRdb's table has in-frame clones only and misses some. This sample carries 140,000 to 150,000 clones, 85% to 95% of them seen once, and the ten largest clones take approximately 2.1%. This CDR3 is built from 13 residues. The ends were cut back, 4 bases at V and 5 bases at J, with 12 bases in the middle. The clonotype originates from an adult in good health. Sequencing used peripheral blood, obtained on day 0 of AZD1222 vaccination. This sequence joins TRBV12-3 or TRBV12-4 and TRBJ2-7, with D tentatively TRBD2 (6 bases). The CDR3 loop reads CASSSGTLNEQYF. CDR3 DNA: TGTGCCAGCAGTTCCGGGACTCTCAACGAGCAGTACTTC.